This TCR beta chain derives from a study of T cell changes during pregnancy in multiple sclerosis. Method: immunoSEQ multiplex PCR; TCRdb's copy keeps in-frame clones and lacks some. The repertoire holds approximately 38,000 clones, with approximately 92% as singletons. CDR3 length: 15 amino acids. The V gene lost 1 base and the J gene lost 0 bases, with 10 bases spanning the gap. Looked up from germline, CDR1 is LNHDA and CDR2 is SQIVND (reference sequence). The chain recombines TRBV19 with TRBJ2-7; D not certain. This TCR was recovered from a female donor with multiple sclerosis, enrolled in a pregnancy study. Sample: CD8+ T cells from peripheral blood mononuclear cells, taken in the third trimester of pregnancy. Here the CDR3 reads CASSIGGLGSYEQYF. The CDR3 bases are TGTGCCAGTAGTATAGGTGGGCTGGGCTCCTACGAGCAGTACTTC.